Presented here are 20 T cell receptor beta chains from one specimen sequenced in a study of CD8 T cells in ankylosing spondylitis. Each CDR3 protein is one row after TCRdb ran MiXCR on the 5' RACE reads. The table shows 200,000 to 250,000 distinct CDR3 sequences, with roughly a tenth occurring only once. Specimen: blood, either unsorted or a sorted T cell fraction (not recorded which). The receptors come from a male donor with ankylosing spondylitis or in good health (not recorded which).

This clonotype was detected ten times or more. The J gene is TRBJ2-7, the V gene TRBV3-1; the D is unclear. CDR1 and CDR2 (germline): LGHDT, YNNKEL (reference sequence). The CDR3 contains 11 residues. Trimming took 2 bases from V and 6 from J, leaving 5 bases between them. CDR3 protein: CASSQLSEQYF. For the CDR3, the DNA is TGTGCCAGCAGCCAATTAAGCGAGCAGTACTTC.

The V call is TRBV3-1, the J call TRBJ1-3, with 7 positions matching TRBD1. The CDR3 extends over 15 amino acids. Germline CDR1 reads LGHDT; CDR2 reads YNNKEL (reference sequence). Losses at the gene ends were 5 bases for V and 0 bases for J; bases not matched to a gene: 4. CDR3: CASSAGTVSGNTIYF. The CDR3 nucleotides are TGTGCCAGCAGCGCTGGGACAGTCTCTGGAAACACCATATATTTT.

The rearrangement uses TRBV18 and TRBJ2-1; possibly TRBD2 for D (6 bases). The CDR3 totals 13 residues. From germline, CDR1 is KGHSH and CDR2 LQKENI. The V and J ends lost 5 bases and 6 bases respectively, with 11 bases between them. CDR3 sequence reads: CASSETSRNEQFF. The DNA for the CDR3 is TGTGCCAGCTCAGAGACTAGTCGCAATGAGCAGTTCTTC.

At least ten counts were recorded for this clonotype. V gene TRBV20-1 combines with J gene TRBJ2-3; D may be TRBD2 (5 bases). Trimming took off 0 bases at V and 5 bases at J, with 15 bases between the two ends. Germline values: CDR1 DFQATT, CDR2 SNEGSKA (reference sequence). This CDR3 spans 15 amino acids. DNA of the CDR3: TGCAGTGCTAGAGACCCAGCGGCCATCAAAGATACGCAGTATTTT. Amino acids: CSARDPAAIKDTQYF.

This clonotype was detected many times. The chain recombines TRBV20-1 with TRBJ2-3; 10 positions agree with TRBD2. Trimming at V came to 1 base and at J to 6 bases, leaving 7 bases not matched to a gene. This CDR3 has 15 amino acids. Germline-derived CDR1 and CDR2 are DFQATT and SNEGSKA (reference sequence). CDR3 nucleotides: TGCAGTGCTAGAGTCCCTAGCGGGGGTTCGGATACGCAGTATTTT. This codes for CSARVPSGGSDTQYF.

The sample holds many counts of this clonotype. The chain carries TRBV9 and TRBJ2-3, with a possible D match to TRBD1 (5 bases). V was cut by 2 bases and J by 3 bases, with 13 bases left in between. This CDR3 contains 15 residues. The germline V gene has CDR1 SGDLS and CDR2 YYNGEE. CDR3 DNA: TGTGCCAGCAGCGTTGACCAGGGTCTAACAGATACGCAGTATTTT. This encodes CASSVDQGLTDTQYF.

V usage is TRBV6-2 or TRBV6-3 and J usage is TRBJ2-7, with D uncertain. The germline V gene encodes CDR1 MNHEY and CDR2 SVGEGT. V lost 1 base and J lost 4, with 8 bases in between. The CDR3 loop spans 13 amino acids. CDR3 residues: CASSYYERYEQYF. The CDR3, as DNA: TGTGCCAGCAGTTACTACGAGAGGTACGAGCAGTACTTC.

This clonotype was detected a few times. This chain connects TRBV5-6 to TRBJ1-3; D not certain. Looked up from germline, CDR1 is SGHDT and CDR2 is YYEEEE. The CDR3 is 15 residues long. The V end lost 0 bases, the J end lost 1 base, and 8 bases lay between the germline ends. Here the CDR3 reads CASSLVAASGNTIYF. In DNA, the CDR3 is TGTGCCAGCAGCTTGGTGGCGGCTTCTGGAAACACCATATATTTT.

In this sample, this clonotype turned up many times. The V call is TRBV20-1, the J call TRBJ1-2, with D unclear. The V gene lost 1 base and the J gene lost 6 bases, with 9 bases spanning the gap. The CDR3 runs to 12 residues. In germline, CDR1 is DFQATT, CDR2 SNEGSKA (reference sequence). The CDR3 loop reads CSARAGEDGYTF. CDR3 coding DNA: TGCAGTGCTAGAGCGGGAGAGGATGGCTACACCTTC.

This clonotype was counted only a few times. The V call is TRBV27, the J call TRBJ1-1, with D possibly TRBD1 on 6 matching bases. Trimming stripped 0 bases from V and 10 bases from J, with 12 bases between. The CDR3 has 13 amino acids. CDR1 and CDR2 from the germline V gene are MNHEY and SMNVEV (reference sequence). The CDR3 here is CASSLSGGRRAFF. The CDR3 DNA sequence: TGTGCCAGCAGTTTATCGGGGGGGCGTAGAGCTTTCTTT.

The chain joins TRBV7-2 to TRBJ1-5; 8 bases align to TRBD1. The CDR3 has 15 residues. Germline V gene lookup returns CDR1 SGHTA and CDR2 FQGNSA. V was pared by 5 bases and J by 3 bases, with 6 bases of the junction left unmatched. CDR3 nucleotide sequence: TGTGCCAGCAGCGTTACGGGACAGGCCAATCAGCCCCAGCATTTT. Protein: CASSVTGQANQPQHF. Full variable domain (rest looked up from reference TRBV7-2 and TRBJ1-5): GAGVSQSPSNKVTEKGKDVELRCDPISGHTALYWYRQSLGQGLEFLIYFQGNSAPDKSGLPSDRFSAERTGGSVSTLTIQRTQQEDSAVYLCASSVTGQANQPQHFGDGTRLSIL.

This clonotype has ten or more counts. The genes are TRBV5-1 and TRBJ2-1; 11 nucleotides line up with TRBD2. The CDR3 loop spans 18 amino acids. After removal of 0 bases from V and 0 bases from J, the junction contained 5 bases not matched to a gene. Germline CDR1 is SGHRS and CDR2 is YFSETQ. The CDR3 is CASSLGLAGPLSYNEQFF. The CDR3 DNA sequence: TGCGCCAGCAGCTTGGGACTAGCGGGGCCCCTCTCCTACAATGAGCAGTTCTTC.

This clonotype has at least ten counts. This CDR3 reads CASSLSWTVGYNEQFF. The CDR3 DNA follows: TGTGCCAGCAGTTTATCGTGGACAGTAGGATACAATGAGCAGTTCTTC. This chain uses TRBV27 with TRBJ2-1; TRBD1 might be the D (6 bases). The length of the CDR3 is 16 residues. V gave up 0 bases and J gave up 4 bases, with 13 bases separating them. Germline V gene sequence: CDR1 MNHEY, CDR2 SMNVEV (reference sequence).

This clonotype was observed many times. The gene calls are TRBV3-1 and TRBJ2-2; D perhaps matches TRBD1 (6 bases). This CDR3 is 15 amino acids long. Germline V gene sequence: CDR1 LGHDT, CDR2 YNNKEL (reference sequence). V lost 3 bases to trimming and J lost 5 bases, with 13 bases between them. CDR3 DNA sequence: TGTGCCAGCAGCCATTCACAGGGTACGACCGGGGAGCTGTTTTTT. It yields the protein CASSHSQGTTGELFF.

The chain recombines TRBV19 with TRBJ1-2, with D hard to call. CDR1 and CDR2 from the germline V gene are LNHDA and SQIVND (reference sequence). Trimming cost V 5 bases and J 3 bases, with 7 bases left between them. This CDR3 has 12 residues. CDR3 sequence reads: CASSWIHYGYTF. CDR3 in DNA: TGTGCCAGTAGTTGGATTCACTATGGCTACACCTTC.

This clonotype was recorded many times. The V and J genes are TRBV7-2 and TRBJ2-2; D unresolved. Between the trimmed V and J ends, which lost 1 base and 0 bases, there was a span of 9 bases. CDR1 SGHTA and CDR2 FQGNSA come from the germline V gene. CDR3 length: 16 residues. As DNA, the CDR3 is TGTGCCAGCAGCTTAGGCCCGCCTCCGAACACCGGGGAGCTGTTTTTT. It specifies CASSLGPPPNTGELFF.

This clonotype was seen many times. The genes are TRBV5-1 and TRBJ2-7; 9 nucleotides align to TRBD2. This CDR3 region has 14 residues. Trimming cost V 0 bases and J 5 bases; bases outside gene matches: 3. Germline values: CDR1 SGHRS, CDR2 YFSETQ. The CDR3 region is CASSLDAGGNEQYF. CDR3 bases: TGCGCCAGCAGCTTGGATGCGGGGGGGAACGAGCAGTACTTC. The full variable domain, in which reference TRBV5-1 and TRBJ2-7 provide the parts outside the CDR3, is KAGVTQTPRYLIKTRGQQVTLSCSPISGHRSVSWYQQTPGQGLQFLFEYFSETQRNKGNFPGRFSGRQFSNSRSEMNVSTLELGDSALYLCASSLDAGGNEQYFGPGTRLTVT.

The chain uses TRBV5-1 and TRBJ2-7, with a weak D call TRBD2 (6 bases). Per germline, CDR1 SGHRS and CDR2 YFSETQ. CDR3 size: 13 residues. V was shortened by 4 bases and J by 10 bases, with 18 bases between the two germline ends. The CDR3 nucleotides read TGCGCCAGCAGCGGGGGGACGGACCTAATCCAGTACTTC. This encodes CASSGGTDLIQYF.

This clonotype was found many times. The genes are TRBV6-1 and TRBJ1-1; unclear D gene. Germline V CDR1 and CDR2: MNHNS, SASEGT. V gave up 6 bases and J gave up 1 base, with 12 bases separating them. CDR3 length: 14 residues. The chain's CDR3 is CASSAKSKNTEAFF. CDR3 sequence (DNA): TGTGCCAGCAGCGCTAAATCAAAGAACACTGAAGCTTTCTTT.

V gene TRBV12-3 or TRBV12-4 combines with J gene TRBJ2-1; 8 positions match TRBD2. V lost 5 bases and J lost 2; bases outside the gene matches: 5. The CDR3 is 15 amino acids. The CDR3 region has the DNA TGTGCCAGCAGTGGGAGCGGGGGTCCCTACAATGAGCAGTTCTTC. This encodes CASSGSGGPYNEQFF.